These 23 T cell receptor beta chains were sequenced from one sample in a study of shared clonotypes between healthy human individuals. The assay was immunoSEQ multiplex PCR, and TCRdb's table has in-frame clones only and misses some. The data contain almost 750,000 clones, 72% of them singletons. What was sequenced was memory CD4+ T cells sorted from blood. Documented subset: CD45RA-negative fraction. These receptors came from a woman aged 25-40 years in good health.

The V gene is TRBV7-9, the J gene TRBJ2-2; 7 bases are a match to TRBD2. After removal of 6 bases from V and 5 bases from J, the junction contained 12 bases not matched to a gene. CDR3 size: 16 residues. Germline V gene lookup returns CDR1 SEHNR and CDR2 FQNEAQ (reference sequence). CDR3 DNA: TGTGCCAGCAGACCCAGGGCGGGAGTATCGACCGGGGAGCTGTTTTTT. This translates into CASRPRAGVSTGELFF. Supplemented by reference TRBV7-9 and TRBJ2-2, the full variable domain reads DTGVSQNPRHKITKRGQNVTFRCDPISEHNRLYWYRQTLGQGPEFLTYFQNEAQLEKSRLLSDRFSAERPKGSFSTLEIQRTEQGDSAMYLCASRPRAGVSTGELFFGEGSRLTVL.

On this clone: At one of its ends the junction is not consistent with the germline gene, which may arise from a read error. V is TRBV5-1 and J is TRBJ1-2, with 10 bases matching TRBD1. This CDR3 is 12 amino acids long. The V gene's germline CDR1 is SGHRS and CDR2 YFSETQ. The CDR3 DNA reads TGCGCCAGCAGCTTGGGGACGGGACAGGGGATCTTC. It is translated as CASSLGTGQGIF.

Note on this clone: Additional DNA sequences in this sample encode the identical CDR3. V and J are TRBV18 and TRBJ2-2; D ambiguous. Germline CDR1 reads KGHSH; CDR2 reads LQKENI. This CDR3 is 12 amino acids long. Trimming pared 2 bases from V and 6 bases from J, leaving 4 bases between. In DNA form, the CDR3 reads TGTGCCAGCTCACCAGTCCCCGGGGAGCTGTTTTTT. Its translation: CASSPVPGELFF.

This clone occurred a few times. Other DNA sequences of this sample code for an identical CDR3. V is TRBV6-5 and J is TRBJ1-2; D not resolved. CDR1 and CDR2 from the germline V gene are MNHEY and SVGAGI. V was trimmed by 5 bases and J by 4 bases, leaving 11 bases between them. CDR3 length equals 13 residues. CDR3 bases: TGTGCCAGCAGTGAGGCGGGTTCCTATGGCTACACCTTC. Its protein is CASSEAGSYGYTF.

V and J are TRBV25-1 and TRBJ2-7; D possibly corresponds to TRBD1 (6 bases). This CDR3 is built from 12 residues. CDR1 is MGHDK, CDR2 SYGVNS, per germline. Trimming shortened V by 5 bases and J by 6 bases, and 11 bases separated the two germline ends. The CDR3 bases are TGTGCCAGCAGTACCGGACAGCGCGAGCAGTACTTC. Residues: CASSTGQREQYF.

This clone was seen more than once but under ten times. V gene TRBV5-1 combines with J gene TRBJ2-7; D gene ambiguous. The CDR3 extends over 14 amino acids. With 1 base removed from V and 6 bases from J, the gap between germline ends came to 14 bases. Germline V gene data show CDR1 as SGHRS and CDR2 as YFSETQ. CDR3 sequence reads: CASSLRAQLSEQYF. CDR3 sequence (DNA): TGCGCCAGCAGCTTGCGCGCGCAGCTCAGCGAGCAGTACTTC.

This clone was seen just once. The chain carries TRBV2 and TRBJ2-5, with TRBD1 matching over 8 bases. Unmatched junction bases numbered 0, after V lost 5 bases and J lost 1 base. The CDR3 sequence is 13 residues long. Germline V gene sequence: CDR1 SNHLY, CDR2 FYNNEI. CDR3 coding DNA: TGTGCCAGCAGTCAGGGGGCCCAAGAGACCCAGTACTTC. This codes for CASSQGAQETQYF.

V and J are TRBV7-9 and TRBJ2-3; D tentatively fits TRBD1 or TRBD2 (6 bases each). The germline CDR1 and CDR2 sequences are SEHNR and FQNEAQ (reference sequence). There are 14 residues in the CDR3. V lost 5 bases and J lost 2, with 11 bases in between. This CDR3 is CASSGRGHTDTQYF. The DNA for the CDR3 is TGTGCCAGCAGCGGCCGGGGGCACACAGATACGCAGTATTTT.

In its sample, this clone was seen many times. Other DNA sequences within the sample encode an identical CDR3. Written as DNA, the CDR3 is TGTGCCAGCAGCCTCCAGCGGGACTCCTACGAGCAGTACTTC. It codes for CASSLQRDSYEQYF. This chain links TRBV11-1 with TRBJ2-7; 7 nucleotides agree with TRBD2. The CDR3 consists of 14 residues. Trimming cost V 5 bases and J 0 bases; bases outside gene matches: 4. CDR1 is SGHAT and CDR2 is FQDESV in the germline V gene (reference sequence).

This clone was picked up a small number of times. V usage is TRBV7-9 and J usage is TRBJ1-5; maybe TRBD1 (5 bases). In germline, CDR1 is SEHNR, CDR2 FQNEAQ (reference sequence). V gave up 0 bases and J gave up 5 bases, with 8 bases separating them. CDR3 length: 14 residues. The CDR3 is CASSLAWGDQPQHF. CDR3 DNA sequence: TGTGCCAGCAGCTTAGCCTGGGGCGATCAGCCCCAGCATTTT.

The gene calls are TRBV21-1 and TRBJ1-2. TRBV21-1 is noted as a pseudogene. The CDR3 has 10 amino acids. CDR3 amino acids: CARIRAGYTF. In DNA form, the CDR3 reads TGTGCCAGAATTCGGGCGGGCTACACCTTC.

This chain joins TRBV7-3 and TRBJ2-3; D remains unclear. Germline V gene data show CDR1 as SGHTA and CDR2 as FQGTGA. The ends were cut back, 2 bases at V and 2 bases at J, with 8 bases in the middle. The CDR3 is made up of 14 amino acids. This CDR3 is CASSLGRYTDTQYF. For the CDR3, the DNA is TGTGCCAGCAGCTTAGGACGCTACACAGATACGCAGTATTTT.

The V gene is TRBV7-2, the J gene TRBJ1-1, with a possible D match to TRBD1 (5 bases). The V and J ends lost 5 bases and 10 bases respectively, with 17 bases between them. The CDR3 length is 13 residues. Germline-derived CDR1 and CDR2 are SGHTA and FQGNSA. The CDR3 sequence is CASSPRDGGPAFF. The CDR3 nucleotides read TGTGCCAGCAGCCCCCGGGACGGCGGCCCAGCTTTCTTT.

This sequence joins TRBV6-5 and TRBJ2-3; D not certain. This CDR3 spans 16 amino acids. Germline CDR1 MNHEY, CDR2 SVGAGI. The V and J ends lost 0 bases and 0 bases respectively, with 10 bases between them. The CDR3 is CASSYSNRRSTDTQYF. As DNA, the CDR3 is TGTGCCAGCAGTTACTCGAATCGGCGGAGCACAGATACGCAGTATTTT.

The V and J genes are TRBV28 and TRBJ1-5, with a weak D call TRBD1 (5 bases). Germline V CDR1 and CDR2: MDHEN, SYDVKM. Trimming pared 5 bases from V and 11 bases from J, leaving 13 bases between. The CDR3 is made up of 12 amino acids. In DNA form, the CDR3 reads TGTGCCAGCAGTAAAGGGAGCAGGGCCCAGCATTTT. Its translation is CASSKGSRAQHF.

This clone turned up a few times. This chain joins TRBV7-7 and TRBJ1-3; possible D gene TRBD1, 5 bases. The V end was cut by 1 base, the J end by 0 bases, with 10 bases between. The CDR3 extends over 16 amino acids. Germline V lookup: CDR1 SSHAT, CDR2 FNYEAQ (reference sequence). CDR3 sequence reads: CASSLGQPDSGNTIYF. CDR3 DNA sequence: TGTGCCAGCAGCTTAGGACAGCCCGACTCTGGAAACACCATATATTTT.

This clone occurred a few times. The chain uses TRBV4-1 and TRBJ2-1; the D gene is possibly TRBD2 (5 bases). The CDR3 is made up of 17 amino acids. Germline CDR1 and CDR2: MGHRA and YSYEKL. V was clipped by 0 bases and J by 6 bases, with 18 bases between them. This chain's CDR3 is CASSQDRSGADLNEQFF. The CDR3 DNA is TGCGCCAGCAGCCAAGATCGGAGCGGAGCGGATCTCAATGAGCAGTTCTTC.

The J gene is TRBJ2-1, the V gene TRBV28; TRBD2 matches at 7 bases. The CDR3 is made up of 15 amino acids. The germline CDR1 and CDR2 sequences are MDHEN and SYDVKM. V dropped 6 bases and J dropped 4; count of bases not matched to a gene: 9. The CDR3: CASRPAAGRYNEQFF. CDR3 sequence (DNA): TGTGCCAGCAGGCCTGCAGCGGGGAGATACAATGAGCAGTTCTTC. Together with reference TRBV28 and TRBJ2-1, the CDR3 gives the full variable domain: DVKVTQSSRYLVKRTGEKVFLECVQDMDHENMFWYRQDPGLGLRLIYFSYDVKMKEKGDIPEGYSVSREKKERFSLILESASTNQTSMYLCASRPAAGRYNEQFFGPGTRLTVL.

Worth noting for this clone: With a much larger clone just one base away, this may be a read error. The rearrangement joins TRBV7-2 to TRBJ2-7, with D tentatively TRBD1 (6 bases). Germline CDR1 reads SGHTA; CDR2 reads FQGNSA. CDR3 length: 13 residues. The ends were cut back, 2 bases at V and 2 bases at J, with 7 bases in the middle. The CDR3 nucleotides read TGTGCCAGCAGCTTAAAGGGGGCCTACGAGCAGTACTTC. It specifies CASSLKGAYEQYF.

This clone appeared a single time. The rearrangement uses TRBV7-3 and TRBJ2-1; 8 bases agree with TRBD1. Per the germline V gene, CDR1 is SGHTA and CDR2 is FQGTGA. Trimming at V came to 5 bases and at J to 0 bases, leaving 9 bases not matched to a gene. This CDR3 comprises 17 residues. CDR3 sequence (DNA): TGTGCCAGCAGCAGCGTGTCCGGGACAGGCTCCTACAATGAGCAGTTCTTC. It yields the protein CASSSVSGTGSYNEQFF.

The chain links TRBV15 to TRBJ2-5, with 9 nucleotides matching TRBD2. CDR1 is LNHNV and CDR2 is YYDKDF in the germline V gene (reference sequence). The CDR3 totals 14 residues. The V and J ends lost 1 base and 7 bases, in that order; junction bases with no gene match: 4. The CDR3 loop is CATSRGSGSGTQYF. The DNA of the CDR3 is TGTGCCACCAGCAGAGGTAGCGGGAGTGGGACCCAGTACTTC.

Notes on this clone: The sample has other DNA sequences that encode this CDR3 too. V usage is TRBV30 and J usage is TRBJ1-5; maybe TRBD1 (6 bases). The CDR3 covers 13 residues. Germline V lookup: CDR1 GTSNPN, CDR2 SVGIG (reference sequence). V lost 0 bases and J 4 bases, leaving 7 bases between the germline ends. The CDR3 DNA sequence: TGTGCCTGGAGTGTAAGGGGGAATCAGCCCCAGCATTTT. This sequence encodes CAWSVRGNQPQHF. Using reference TRBV30 and TRBJ1-5 for the parts outside the CDR3, the full variable domain is SQTIHQWPATLVQPVGSPLSLECTVEGTSNPNLYWYRQAAGRGLQLLFYSVGIGQISSEVPQNLSASRPQDRQFILSSKKLLLSDSGFYLCAWSVRGNQPQHFGDGTRLSIL.

This chain links TRBV6-1 with TRBJ1-6; D unclear. This CDR3 spans 15 amino acids. Germline lookup yields CDR1 MNHNS and CDR2 SASEGT. With 3 bases removed from V and 2 bases from J, the gap between germline ends came to 8 bases. The CDR3 protein is CASSDWTAYNSPLHF. The CDR3 DNA is TGTGCCAGCAGTGATTGGACTGCCTATAATTCACCCCTCCACTTT.